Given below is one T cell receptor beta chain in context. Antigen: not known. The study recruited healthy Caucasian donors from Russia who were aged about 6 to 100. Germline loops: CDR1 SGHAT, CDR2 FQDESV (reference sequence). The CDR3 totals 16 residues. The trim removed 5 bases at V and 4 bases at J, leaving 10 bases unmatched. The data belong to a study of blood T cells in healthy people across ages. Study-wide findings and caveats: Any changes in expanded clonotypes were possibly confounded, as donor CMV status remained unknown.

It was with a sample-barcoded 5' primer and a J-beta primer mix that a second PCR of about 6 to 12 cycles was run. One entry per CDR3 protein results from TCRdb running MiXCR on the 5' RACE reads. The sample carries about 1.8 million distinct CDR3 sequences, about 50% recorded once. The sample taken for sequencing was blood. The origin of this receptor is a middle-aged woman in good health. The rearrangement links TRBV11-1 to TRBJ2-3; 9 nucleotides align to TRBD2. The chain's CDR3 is CASSAETSGSSDTQYF. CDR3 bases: TGTGCCAGCAGCGCCGAGACTAGCGGTTCTTCAGATACGCAGTATTTT.